Listed below are T cell receptor beta chains from one sample, sequenced in a study of cytomegalovirus exposure and HLA in healthy donors. Sequencing used immunoSEQ multiplex PCR; TCRdb keeps in-frame clones, though not all of them. The sample holds 110,000 to 150,000 clones; about 75% are singletons and the top ten take about 7%. Source material: PBMCs. The source of these receptors is a man aged 25-40 years in good health and CMV-seronegative. Both conserved end residues are part of each CDR3. Each record gives: CDR3 DNA, CDR3 protein, clone size, D gene, J gene, V gene. A D gene is named only where the DNA matches it firmly. Rows give clone size only sometimes, using once, few, many, or a class for an expanded clone.

DNA: TGTGCCATGGGGCACAGGGGCGCCGGGGAGCTGTTTTTT
CDR3: CAMGHRGAGELFF
size: once
D: TRBD1
J: TRBJ2-2
V: TRBV5-4

DNA: TGCGCCAGCAGCTTTGGGACTAATAAGTTCGAGCAGTACTTC
CDR3: CASSFGTNKFEQYF
size: .
D: TRBD2
J: TRBJ2-7
V: TRBV5-1

DNA: TGTGCTAGCAGCTCAGGGAGGAGATCCTACAATGAGCAGTTCTTC
CDR3: CASSSGRRSYNEQFF
size: .
D: .
J: TRBJ2-1
V: TRBV7-7

DNA: TGTGCCAGCAGTTACAGGGGCTCTGGGGCCAACGTCCTGACTTTC
CDR3: CASSYRGSGANVLTF
size: .
D: .
J: TRBJ2-6
V: TRBV6-5

DNA: TGCGCCAGCAGCACTAAGACAGGGGCCATCTCTGGAAACACCATATATTTT
CDR3: CASSTKTGAISGNTIYF
size: .
D: TRBD1
J: TRBJ1-3
V: TRBV5-1

DNA: TGTGCCAGCAGCTTAGGATCAGCGAGCTCCTACGAGCAGTACTTC
CDR3: CASSLGSASSYEQYF
size: few
D: .
J: TRBJ2-7
V: TRBV11-2

DNA: TGTGCCAGCAGTTACACTAGCGGCTCCTACAATGAGCAGTTCTTC
CDR3: CASSYTSGSYNEQFF
size: .
D: TRBD2
J: TRBJ2-1
V: TRBV6-5

DNA: TGTGCCAGCAGCTTGGGCCCGGGGTCCCAGGACGGGGAGCTGTTTTTT
CDR3: CASSLGPGSQDGELFF
size: .
D: .
J: TRBJ2-2
V: TRBV5-6

DNA: TGTGCCAAGAGGGACAGGGGAGTAAGTGGGGCCAACGGCCTGACTTTC
CDR3: CAKRDRGVSGANGLTF
size: .
D: TRBD1
J: TRBJ2-6
V: TRBV27

DNA: TGTGCCAGCAGCGTAGGGCCTAGCGGGGGGGCTGATACGCAGTATTTT
CDR3: CASSVGPSGGADTQYF
size: .
D: TRBD2
J: TRBJ2-3
V: TRBV9

DNA: TGTGCCAGCTCACCAATCGGAGGGGTTGAGACCCAGTACTTC
CDR3: CASSPIGGVETQYF
size: .
D: .
J: TRBJ2-5
V: TRBV18

DNA: TGTGCCAGCACAATGGGAGGTGGTGATCAGCCCCAGCATTTT
CDR3: CASTMGGGDQPQHF
size: .
D: .
J: TRBJ1-5
V: TRBV6-1

DNA: TGTGCCAGCAGCTTAAGCGGGGGCCCTGAAGCTTTCTTT
CDR3: CASSLSGGPEAFF
size: .
D: .
J: TRBJ1-1
V: TRBV7-9

DNA: TGTGCCACACAGGGGGGCAACACTGAAGCTTTCTTT
CDR3: CATQGGNTEAFF
size: .
D: TRBD1
J: TRBJ1-1
V: TRBV28

DNA: TGCGCCAGCAGCCCGACAGTGGATTCCTACAATGAGCAGTTCTTC
CDR3: CASSPTVDSYNEQFF
size: .
D: .
J: TRBJ2-1
V: TRBV4-1

DNA: TGTGCCAGCAGCCCCCGGGAGGCCTCCTACGAGCAGTACTTC
CDR3: CASSPREASYEQYF
size: .
D: TRBD2
J: TRBJ2-7
V: TRBV27

DNA: TGCAGCGTTGAAGACAGGGGCTCTCCGGATGGCTACACCTTC
CDR3: CSVEDRGSPDGYTF
size: .
D: .
J: TRBJ1-2
V: TRBV29-1

DNA: TGTGCCAGCATCTTGCAGGGGCGCAATCAGCCCCAGCATTTT
CDR3: CASILQGRNQPQHF
size: .
D: .
J: TRBJ1-5
V: TRBV28

DNA: TGTGCCAGCAGTTTGGGACTAGCGGGGGGGTTCGGCACAGATACGCAGTATTTT
CDR3: CASSLGLAGGFGTDTQYF
size: few
D: TRBD2
J: TRBJ2-3
V: TRBV27

DNA: TGTGCCAGCAGCGCTTCCTCTGGAAACACCATATATTTT
CDR3: CASSASSGNTIYF
size: .
D: .
J: TRBJ1-3
V: TRBV9

DNA: TGTGCCAGCAGCGAAGAGGGAGGGGGAGGGCAGCCCCAGCATTTT
CDR3: CASSEEGGGGQPQHF
size: .
D: .
J: TRBJ1-5
V: TRBV2

DNA: TGTGCCAGCAGCCCCTCCTCAGGGGGCGCATCCTATGGCTACACCTTC
CDR3: CASSPSSGGASYGYTF
size: .
D: TRBD1
J: TRBJ1-2
V: TRBV7-2

DNA: TGTGCCAGCAGCCTGGGGGGGGGTAGCTACGAGCAGTACTTC
CDR3: CASSLGGGSYEQYF
size: .
D: TRBD2
J: TRBJ2-7
V: TRBV5-4

DNA: TGTGCCAGCAGTTTATCCCCGAGGTTGACTAATGAAAAACTGTTTTTT
CDR3: CASSLSPRLTNEKLFF
size: .
D: .
J: TRBJ1-4
V: TRBV27

DNA: TGCGCCAGCAGCTTGGGTATACGGGGGCGGGAGGACATCTACAATGAGCAGTTCTTC
CDR3: CASSLGIRGREDIYNEQFF
size: .
D: TRBD2
J: TRBJ2-1
V: TRBV5-1

DNA: TGTGCCAGCAGTGAAGCGGGGGACAGTCTTCTACCTAAAAACATTCAGTACTTC
CDR3: CASSEAGDSLLPKNIQYF
size: once
D: TRBD1
J: TRBJ2-4
V: TRBV6-1

DNA: TGTGCCATCAATGGACGGGGAAACTATGGCTACACCTTC
CDR3: CAINGRGNYGYTF
size: few
D: .
J: TRBJ1-2
V: TRBV10-3

DNA: TGTGCCAGCAGCCCCGGGACAGGGCGATCTGAGCAGTTCTTC
CDR3: CASSPGTGRSEQFF
size: .
D: TRBD1
J: TRBJ2-1
V: TRBV27

DNA: TGTGCCAGCAATGACGAACAGTACGAGCAGTACTTC
CDR3: CASNDEQYEQYF
size: .
D: .
J: TRBJ2-7
V: TRBV11-2

DNA: TGTGCCAGCAGCTCCAACTCCCCGGTAGGAAACACCATATATTTT
CDR3: CASSSNSPVGNTIYF
size: few
D: .
J: TRBJ1-3
V: TRBV7-9

DNA: TGTGCCAGCAGCGTAGCCCTGGAGACTGAAGCTTTCTTT
CDR3: CASSVALETEAFF
size: .
D: .
J: TRBJ1-1
V: TRBV5-5

DNA: TGTGCCAGCAAAAGCGGGACATACACCGGGGAGCTGTTTTTT
CDR3: CASKSGTYTGELFF
size: few
D: .
J: TRBJ2-2
V: TRBV7-9

DNA: TGTGCCAGCAGCCATAATCCGGGACAGAACACTGAAGCTTTCTTT
CDR3: CASSHNPGQNTEAFF
size: .
D: .
J: TRBJ1-1
V: TRBV7-9

DNA: TGCGCCAGCAGACAGGGGGCGAACACTGAAGCTTTCTTT
CDR3: CASRQGANTEAFF
size: .
D: TRBD1
J: TRBJ1-1
V: TRBV5-1

DNA: TGTGCCAGCAGTGGGTCGGCCCAAGCGGATTCACCCCTCCACTTT
CDR3: CASSGSAQADSPLHF
size: .
D: .
J: TRBJ1-6
V: TRBV2

DNA: TGCAGTGCCCCCCTAGTGCACGAGCAGTACTTC
CDR3: CSAPLVHEQYF
size: .
D: .
J: TRBJ2-7
V: TRBV20-1

DNA: TGCAGTGCTAGAGGGGGGGGAGAAGCTTTCTTT
CDR3: CSARGGGEAFF
size: .
D: .
J: TRBJ1-1
V: TRBV20-1

DNA: TGCGCCAGCAGCTTGGGTTTACAGGGGTTAAGACAGGACGAGCAGTACTTC
CDR3: CASSLGLQGLRQDEQYF
size: .
D: TRBD1
J: TRBJ2-7
V: TRBV5-1

DNA: TGTGCCAGCAGCGCCCAGGGGTTCACAGATACGCAGTATTTT
CDR3: CASSAQGFTDTQYF
size: .
D: .
J: TRBJ2-3
V: TRBV7-6

DNA: TGTGCCAACCCGCGTACGGGACAGGGGGCGGGGGAGCAGTACTTC
CDR3: CANPRTGQGAGEQYF
size: .
D: TRBD1
J: TRBJ2-7
V: TRBV2

DNA: TGTGCCAGCAGTTTACTACCGGGGGTCCGGCTCAGGGAGCAGTACTTC
CDR3: CASSLLPGVRLREQYF
size: once
D: .
J: TRBJ2-7
V: TRBV27

DNA: TGCGCCAGCAGCCCAACTAGGTACGACGAGCAGTACTTC
CDR3: CASSPTRYDEQYF
size: .
D: .
J: TRBJ2-7
V: TRBV4-1

DNA: TGTGCCAGCAGTGAAAGGCGGGTGTCAGATACGCAGTATTTT
CDR3: CASSERRVSDTQYF
size: few
D: .
J: TRBJ2-3
V: TRBV6-1

DNA: TGCAGCGTTGGGGAGGGTAGCGGACTCTACGAGCAGTACTTC
CDR3: CSVGEGSGLYEQYF
size: .
D: TRBD2
J: TRBJ2-7
V: TRBV29-1

DNA: TGTGCCAGCAGTTCCAGGGGCGTGGGTCAGAACACTGAAGCTTTCTTT
CDR3: CASSSRGVGQNTEAFF
size: .
D: .
J: TRBJ1-1
V: TRBV27

DNA: TGTGCCAGCAGCCATACTAAAAACTACGAGCAGTACTTC
CDR3: CASSHTKNYEQYF
size: .
D: .
J: TRBJ2-7
V: TRBV2

DNA: TGTGCCAGCAGTGGTCAGGCCGGCCCTTCCTACGAGCAGTACTTC
CDR3: CASSGQAGPSYEQYF
size: .
D: .
J: TRBJ2-7
V: TRBV6-1

DNA: TGTGCCTGGAGTGTACTGAGCGGGAGGGCGAGAGAGACCCAGTACTTC
CDR3: CAWSVLSGRARETQYF
size: .
D: TRBD2
J: TRBJ2-5
V: TRBV30

DNA: TGTGCCAGCAGTTACTCGAATCGAGGGGGAAATCAGCCCCAGCATTTT
CDR3: CASSYSNRGGNQPQHF
size: .
D: .
J: TRBJ1-5
V: TRBV6-7

DNA: TGTGCCAGTAGTCTAACGGGAATGAACACTGAAGCTTTCTTT
CDR3: CASSLTGMNTEAFF
size: .
D: .
J: TRBJ1-1
V: TRBV19

DNA: TGTGCCAGCGGAATCACAGGGTCCAATGAAAAACTGTTTTTT
CDR3: CASGITGSNEKLFF
size: .
D: .
J: TRBJ1-4
V: TRBV27

DNA: TGTGCCAGCGCCGAGGAGGGGACAGGGACCAAAGAGACCCAGTACTTC
CDR3: CASAEEGTGTKETQYF
size: few
D: TRBD1
J: TRBJ2-5
V: TRBV2